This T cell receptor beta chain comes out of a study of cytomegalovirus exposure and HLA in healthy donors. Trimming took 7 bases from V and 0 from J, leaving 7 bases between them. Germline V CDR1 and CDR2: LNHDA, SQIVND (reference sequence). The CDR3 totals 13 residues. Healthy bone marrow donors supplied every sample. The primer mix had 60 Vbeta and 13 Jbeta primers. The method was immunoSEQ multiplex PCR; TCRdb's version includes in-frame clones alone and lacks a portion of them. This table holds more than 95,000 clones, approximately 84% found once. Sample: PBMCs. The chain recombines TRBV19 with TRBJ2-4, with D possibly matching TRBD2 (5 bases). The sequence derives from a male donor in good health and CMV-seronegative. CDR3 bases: TGTGCCAGTAATGGACTAGCCAAAAACATTCAGTACTTC. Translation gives CASNGLAKNIQYF.